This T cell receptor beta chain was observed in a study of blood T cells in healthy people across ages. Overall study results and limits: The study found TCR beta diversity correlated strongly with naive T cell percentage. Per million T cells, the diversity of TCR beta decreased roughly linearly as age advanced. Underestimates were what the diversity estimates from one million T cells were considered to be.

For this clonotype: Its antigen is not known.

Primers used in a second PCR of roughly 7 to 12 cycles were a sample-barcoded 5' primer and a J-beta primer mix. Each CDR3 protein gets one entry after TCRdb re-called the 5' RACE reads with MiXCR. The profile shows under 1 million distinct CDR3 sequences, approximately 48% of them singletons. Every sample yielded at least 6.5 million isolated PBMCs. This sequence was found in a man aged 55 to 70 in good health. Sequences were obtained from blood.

CDR3 protein: CASSKRGDTQYF. The CDR3 DNA sequence: TGTGCCAGCAGCAAACGGGGAGATACGCAGTATTTT. J is TRBJ2-3 and V is TRBV21-1. TRBV21-1 is assigned pseudogene status. CDR3 size: 12 residues.